The next 10 T cell receptor beta chains were all read from a single sample in a study of blood T cell repertoires in COVID-19. Sequenced by immunoSEQ multiplex PCR; TCRdb stores in-frame clones only, minus some. This repertoire shows over 200,000 clones, 88% found once; its top ten account for about 2.3%. The sample was PBMCs or T cells enriched from blood (not recorded which). The origin of the receptors is a woman in her thirties or forties with acute COVID-19.

This clone came up a few times. V usage is TRBV5-4 and J usage is TRBJ1-2, with 8 bases that match TRBD1. V dropped 4 bases and J dropped 4; count of bases not matched to a gene: 9. The length of the CDR3 is 15 residues. Germline V lookup: CDR1 SGHNT, CDR2 YYREEE (reference sequence). The CDR3 reads CASSLRQGTGYGYTF. The CDR3 DNA sequence: TGTGCCAGCAGCCTAAGACAGGGGACGGGCTATGGCTACACCTTC.

This chain connects TRBV5-6 to TRBJ1-1; weak D call: TRBD1 (5 bases). The germline V and J ends were trimmed by 2 bases and 1 base, with 15 bases remaining between them. Germline values: CDR1 SGHDT, CDR2 YYEEEE. The CDR3 extends over 16 amino acids. This chain's CDR3 is CASSFDGGSANTEAFF. CDR3 nucleotide sequence: TGTGCCAGCAGCTTCGACGGGGGGTCAGCGAACACTGAAGCTTTCTTT. Full variable domain (rest looked up from reference TRBV5-6 and TRBJ1-1): DAGVTQSPTHLIKTRGQQVTLRCSPKSGHDTVSWYQQALGQGPQFIFQYYEEEERQRGNFPDRFSGHQFPNYSSELNVNALLLGDSALYLCASSFDGGSANTEAFFGQGTRLTVV.

The V gene is TRBV30, the J gene TRBJ1-1; the D gene is possibly TRBD1 (5 bases). CDR3 size: 11 residues. Trimming pared 0 bases from V and 10 bases from J, leaving 9 bases between. Germline V CDR1 and CDR2: GTSNPN, SVGIG (reference sequence). CDR3 in DNA: TGTGCCTGGAGTGTTGGGGGGGGAGCTTTCTTT. This codes for CAWSVGGGAFF.

In this sample, this clone turned up once. The chain recombines TRBV9 with TRBJ1-2, with TRBD1 matching over 9 bases. Trimming took 3 bases from V and 4 from J; bases not matched to a gene: 10. Germline lookup yields CDR1 SGDLS and CDR2 YYNGEE. The CDR3 spans 16 residues. CDR3 coding DNA: TGTGCCAGCAGCGCCCCGGGGGGACAGGGAACCTATGGCTACACCTTC. Its protein is CASSAPGGQGTYGYTF.

V and J are TRBV6-2 or TRBV6-3 and TRBJ1-5; D remains ambiguous. Trimming stripped 4 bases from V and 3 bases from J, with 7 bases between. Germline values: CDR1 MNHEY, CDR2 SVGEGT. There are 13 residues in the CDR3. The CDR3 spells CASSFPSNQPQHF. The CDR3 DNA is TGTGCCAGCAGTTTCCCTTCCAATCAGCCCCAGCATTTT.

The table lists this clone with a count of one. The chain combines TRBV12-3 or TRBV12-4 with TRBJ2-1; 8 bases are a match to TRBD1. With V trimmed by 7 bases and J by 11 bases, 7 bases remained unmatched. CDR3 length: 12 amino acids. The CDR3 DNA reads as TGTGCCAGCACCAAGACAGGGGTCAAGCAGTTCTTC. Translated, it gives CASTKTGVKQFF.

The CDR3, as DNA: TGCAGTGCAGTCATCGGAGATACGCAGTATTTT. It codes for CSAVIGDTQYF. This rearrangement joins TRBV20-1 to TRBJ2-3; no reliable D call. Per the germline V gene, CDR1 is DFQATT and CDR2 is SNEGSKA (reference sequence). V was pared by 6 bases and J by 5 bases, with 9 bases between. This CDR3 has 11 residues.

The sample holds a few counts of this clone. The rearrangement links TRBV2 to TRBJ2-1; D possibly corresponds to TRBD2 (6 bases). The ends were cut back, 10 bases at V and 1 base at J, with 17 bases in the middle. CDR1 is SNHLY, CDR2 FYNNEI, per germline. The CDR3 sequence is 15 residues long. Here the CDR3 DNA reads TGTGCCACAAGTAAGGAGGGGCGGTCCTACAATGAGCAGTTCTTC. The encoded protein is CATSKEGRSYNEQFF.

The rearrangement joins TRBV5-5 to TRBJ2-7; perhaps TRBD1 as D (6 bases). Germline V gene data show CDR1 as SGHKS and CDR2 as YYEKEE (reference sequence). The CDR3 sequence is 13 residues long. Deletions cut 2 bases from V and 5 bases from J, with 11 bases between. The CDR3 loop is CASSLLRGNEQYV. The CDR3 DNA reads as TGTGCCAGCAGCTTATTGAGGGGGAACGAGCAGTACGTC.

This chain uses TRBV2 with TRBJ2-1; 12 bases align to TRBD1. CDR1 and CDR2 (germline): SNHLY, FYNNEI. After removal of 8 bases from V and 6 bases from J, the junction contained 5 bases not matched to a gene. This CDR3 region has 14 residues. The CDR3 spells CASSGTGGINEQFF. Written as DNA, the CDR3 is TGTGCCAGCTCCGGGACAGGGGGCATCAATGAGCAGTTCTTC.